Below are 30 T cell receptor beta chains sequenced from a single sample in a study of cytomegalovirus exposure and HLA in healthy donors. Primers for the PCR totalled 60 Vbeta and 13 Jbeta. Using immunoSEQ multiplex PCR, the repertoire was profiled, and TCRdb retains in-frame clones only, with some absent. The data hold approximately 70,000 clones, with around 66% observed a single time. Material: PBMCs. These receptors originate from a male donor in good health and CMV-seropositive.

This rearrangement joins TRBV5-6 to TRBJ1-1; D uncertain. Germline V gene sequence: CDR1 SGHDT, CDR2 YYEEEE. This CDR3 contains 12 residues. With 2 bases removed from V and 11 bases from J, the gap between germline ends came to 13 bases. The CDR3 DNA reads as TGTGCCAGCAGCTTCGGACGGGAGAGGGCTTTCTTT. Translating gives CASSFGRERAFF. Based on the CDR3 plus reference TRBV5-6 and TRBJ1-1, the full variable domain is DAGVTQSPTHLIKTRGQQVTLRCSPKSGHDTVSWYQQALGQGPQFIFQYYEEEERQRGNFPDRFSGHQFPNYSSELNVNALLLGDSALYLCASSFGRERAFFGQGTRLTVV.

V gene TRBV19 combines with J gene TRBJ2-3, with D possibly being TRBD1 (6 bases). V lost 3 bases and J lost 6, with 13 bases in between. The CDR3 runs 14 residues. In germline, CDR1 is LNHDA, CDR2 SQIVND (reference sequence). The CDR3 reads CASSIPDSGDTQYF. CDR3 nucleotide sequence: TGTGCCAGTAGTATCCCGGACAGTGGCGATACGCAGTATTTT.

Concerning this clone itself: The same CDR3 also results from other DNA sequences found in this sample. The chain employs TRBV10-3 and TRBJ1-1; no firm D call. Between the trimmed V and J ends, which lost 2 bases and 5 bases, there was a span of 15 bases. Germline V gives CDR1 ENHRY, CDR2 SYGVKD. The CDR3 is made up of 15 amino acids. CDR3 residues: CAISESGGRGTEAFF. The CDR3 DNA sequence: TGTGCCATCAGTGAGAGTGGCGGGAGAGGGACTGAAGCTTTCTTT.

This chain links TRBV7-2 with TRBJ2-2; TRBD1 is a possible D gene (5 bases). V was pared by 3 bases and J by 4 bases, with 12 bases between. Germline assignment: CDR1 SGHTA and CDR2 FQGNSA. The CDR3 runs 15 residues. This chain's CDR3 is CASSFADTVTGELFF. CDR3 bases: TGTGCCAGCAGCTTCGCGGACACCGTCACCGGGGAGCTGTTTTTT.

The chain joins TRBV6-6 to TRBJ2-2; weak D call: TRBD2 (5 bases). Germline CDR1 is MNHNY and CDR2 is SVGAGI (reference sequence). This CDR3 contains 16 residues. Trimming took off 2 bases at V and 6 bases at J, with 16 bases between the two ends. As DNA, the CDR3 is TGTGCCAGCAGTTACGAACCCGAACTAGTTTCCGGGGAGCTGTTTTTT. Translation: CASSYEPELVSGELFF.

The V and J genes are TRBV2 and TRBJ2-6; 8 nucleotides match TRBD1. Germline CDR1 reads SNHLY; CDR2 reads FYNNEI. CDR3 length: 15 amino acids. V shed 5 bases, J shed 2 bases, and the junction held 2 bases outside the gene matches. The CDR3 DNA reads as TGTGCCAGCAGTTTACAGGGGGCTGGGGCCAACGTCCTGACTTTC. It translates to CASSLQGAGANVLTF.

V usage is TRBV11-2 and J usage is TRBJ2-3; 9 bases map to TRBD2. Looked up from germline, CDR1 is SGHAT and CDR2 is FQNNGV. J was trimmed by 2 bases and V by 3 bases; bases with no gene match: 3. The CDR3 sequence is 15 residues long. CDR3 nucleotide sequence: TGTGCCAGCAGCTTTAGCGGGAGACTCACAGATACGCAGTATTTT. It encodes CASSFSGRLTDTQYF.

This clone was detected a few times. The chain is built from TRBV6-5 and TRBJ2-7, with D hard to call. CDR1 is MNHEY and CDR2 is SVGAGI in the germline V gene. V was pared by 5 bases and J by 6 bases, with 11 bases between. This CDR3 spans 12 amino acids. CDR3 bases: TGTGCCAGCAGTGAATCCTCGGGCGAGCAGTACTTC. Residues: CASSESSGEQYF.

This chain links TRBV6-1 with TRBJ2-3; no clear D. Germline CDR1 is MNHNS and CDR2 is SASEGT. This CDR3 has 16 residues. V dropped 3 bases and J dropped 0 bases, with 13 bases sitting between them. CDR3 coding DNA: TGTGCCAGCAGTGATCCAGTGGCGGTAAGCACAGATACGCAGTATTTT. As protein: CASSDPVAVSTDTQYF.

This chain links TRBV7-9 with TRBJ2-7; 9 positions match TRBD1. V shed 5 bases, J shed 7 bases, and the junction held 15 bases outside the gene matches. The CDR3 has 16 residues. Germline CDR1 reads SEHNR; CDR2 reads FQNEAQ (reference sequence). DNA of the CDR3: TGTGCCAGCAGCCAACTATCCGGGACAGGGTTACGGGAGCAGTACTTC. This gives the protein CASSQLSGTGLREQYF.

This clone is a singleton in its sample. This chain links TRBV7-8 with TRBJ2-6, with 8 bases matching TRBD1. This CDR3 has 18 amino acids. Germline V gene lookup returns CDR1 SGHVS and CDR2 FQNEAQ. J was trimmed by 1 base and V by 3 bases; bases with no gene match: 8. Written as DNA, the CDR3 is TGTGCCAGCAGCTTGAGCCGGGACAGGTTATCTGGGGCCAACGTCCTGACTTTC. Translated: CASSLSRDRLSGANVLTF.

This chain joins TRBV6-5 and TRBJ1-2; no definite D call. The V gene's germline CDR1 is MNHEY and CDR2 SVGAGI. The CDR3 covers 13 residues. Between the trimmed V and J ends, which lost 2 bases and 7 bases, there was a span of 11 bases. This chain's CDR3 is CASSYLGLGGYTF. The CDR3 DNA sequence: TGTGCCAGCAGTTACCTAGGACTTGGTGGCTACACCTTC.

V usage is TRBV13 and J usage is TRBJ1-2; D call uncertain. With 5 bases removed from V and 4 bases from J, the gap between germline ends came to 11 bases. The CDR3 consists of 13 residues. The germline gives CDR1 PRHDT, CDR2 FYEKMQ (reference sequence). The CDR3 nucleotides read TGTGCCAGCAGCCGGGTGGTGGGCTATGGCTACACCTTC. It specifies CASSRVVGYGYTF.

The J gene is TRBJ2-2, the V gene TRBV30; perhaps TRBD1 as D (6 bases). CDR1 is GTSNPN, CDR2 SVGIG, per germline (reference sequence). V lost 7 bases and J 1 base, leaving 16 bases between the germline ends. This CDR3 spans 15 amino acids. In nucleotides, the CDR3 is TGTGCCTCGAAGATGGGACACCTGAACACCGGGGAGCTGTTTTTT. Translated: CASKMGHLNTGELFF.

The chain uses TRBV7-2 and TRBJ1-5, with unresolved D. V gave up 5 bases and J gave up 7 bases, with 9 bases separating them. This CDR3 has 12 residues. Germline V gene lookup returns CDR1 SGHTA and CDR2 FQGNSA. The CDR3 nucleotides read TGTGCCAGCAGCCCCACGGGGCAGCCCCAGCATTTT. Encoded protein: CASSPTGQPQHF.

The chain combines TRBV10-1 with TRBJ2-1, with D possibly being TRBD2 (6 bases). This CDR3 contains 15 residues. Trimming stripped 2 bases from V and 9 bases from J, with 17 bases between. Germline loops: CDR1 WNHNN, CDR2 SYGVQD (reference sequence). CDR3 residues: CASSEASGEIGEQFF. CDR3 sequence (DNA): TGCGCCAGCAGTGAGGCCTCGGGGGAAATTGGTGAGCAGTTCTTC.

This sequence joins TRBV6-5 and TRBJ1-3; D remains ambiguous. Trimming took off 6 bases at V and 5 bases at J, with 17 bases between the two ends. Germline V lookup: CDR1 MNHEY, CDR2 SVGAGI. The CDR3 totals 15 residues. CDR3 nucleotide sequence: TGTGCCAGCAGCCGGGTTGCGGAGATGAGAAACACCATATATTTT. Translation gives CASSRVAEMRNTIYF.

J is TRBJ2-5 and V is TRBV30, with D possibly matching TRBD1 (6 bases). Trimming left V 1 base short and J 6 bases short, with 12 bases between. The CDR3 length is 13 residues. Germline assignment: CDR1 GTSNPN and CDR2 SVGIG (reference sequence). The DNA of the CDR3 is TGTGCCTGGAGTGGGCAGGGGTTACAGACCCAGTACTTC. This gives the protein CAWSGQGLQTQYF. Drawing the rest from reference TRBV30 and TRBJ2-5, the complete variable domain is SQTIHQWPATLVQPVGSPLSLECTVEGTSNPNLYWYRQAAGRGLQLLFYSVGIGQISSEVPQNLSASRPQDRQFILSSKKLLLSDSGFYLCAWSGQGLQTQYFGPGTRLLVL.

The chain uses TRBV4-1 and TRBJ2-1, with D hard to call. Germline-derived CDR1 and CDR2 are MGHRA and YSYEKL. V lost 1 base to trimming and J lost 0 bases, with 10 bases between them. The CDR3 consists of 16 residues. CDR3 protein: CASSQVDILSYNEQFF. The DNA for the CDR3 is TGCGCCAGCAGCCAAGTTGACATACTCTCCTACAATGAGCAGTTCTTC.

This clone was counted a few times. V gene TRBV18 combines with J gene TRBJ2-5, with a possible D match to TRBD1 (5 bases). The CDR3 has 15 amino acids. The germline CDR1 and CDR2 sequences are KGHSH and LQKENI. The V end lost 0 bases, the J end lost 4 bases, and 12 bases lay between the germline ends. The CDR3 sequence: CASSPPDWGLETQYF. CDR3 nucleotides: TGTGCCAGCTCACCACCGGATTGGGGCCTAGAGACCCAGTACTTC.

This clone appeared a single time. The CDR3 DNA sequence: TGTGCCAGCAGCAACCGGGGTCAGTTCCACTTT. Protein product: CASSNRGQFHF. V is TRBV6-1 and J is TRBJ1-6; D is ambiguous. Per germline, CDR1 MNHNS and CDR2 SASEGT. CDR3 length: 11 amino acids. V gave up 6 bases and J gave up 17 bases, with 14 bases separating them.

A few counts support this clone. V gene TRBV6-1 combines with J gene TRBJ2-3; D gene ambiguous. V lost 8 bases, J lost 6 bases, and 15 bases lay in between. Per the germline V gene, CDR1 is MNHNS and CDR2 is SASEGT. The CDR3 has 13 amino acids. This chain's CDR3 is CASLSDITDTQYF. DNA for the CDR3: TGTGCCAGCCTATCAGACATCACCGATACGCAGTATTTT.

This clone was recorded once. This rearrangement joins TRBV19 to TRBJ2-5; D not resolved. The germline gives CDR1 LNHDA, CDR2 SQIVND (reference sequence). Trimming pared 3 bases from V and 5 bases from J, leaving 7 bases between. The CDR3 is made up of 12 amino acids. CDR3 bases: TGTGCCAGTAGTATGGAGCCGGAGACCCAGTACTTC. Amino acid sequence: CASSMEPETQYF.

The chain carries TRBV27 and TRBJ2-1; 11 nucleotides line up with TRBD2. The CDR3 contains 16 residues. Germline V CDR1 and CDR2: MNHEY, SMNVEV (reference sequence). V trimming: 2 bases; J trimming: 5 bases; junction bases outside the gene matches: 5. DNA for the CDR3: TGTGCCAGCAGTTTAAGTCTAGCGGGAGGTCACAATGAGCAGTTCTTC. This codes for CASSLSLAGGHNEQFF.

The chain has TRBV5-1 and TRBJ2-2; D perhaps matches TRBD1 (6 bases). The CDR3 runs 14 residues. V dropped 4 bases and J dropped 7 bases, with 14 bases sitting between them. In germline, CDR1 is SGHRS, CDR2 YFSETQ. CDR3 DNA sequence: TGCGCCAGCAGCCCGGACAGAACGATCGGGGAGCTGTTTTTT. Its protein is CASSPDRTIGELFF.

This clone appeared a few times. The chain uses TRBV6-5 and TRBJ1-1, with 7 bases aligning to TRBD1. V shed 6 bases and J 4 bases; nucleotides not matched to a gene: 5. CDR1 and CDR2 from the germline V gene are MNHEY and SVGAGI. This CDR3 has 13 amino acids. In nucleotides, the CDR3 is TGTGCCAGCAGCAGGGGGATAGGCACTGAAGCTTTCTTT. Its protein product is CASSRGIGTEAFF.

This chain connects TRBV7-2 to TRBJ1-4; perhaps TRBD1 as D (6 bases). Trimming left V 2 bases short and J 2 bases short, with 12 bases between. Germline V CDR1 and CDR2: SGHTA, FQGNSA. This CDR3 has 16 amino acids. The CDR3 coding sequence is TGTGCCAGCAGCTTAATGGGGGGGGGCACTAATGAAAAACTGTTTTTT. It translates to CASSLMGGGTNEKLFF.

This clone was counted only a few times. V and J are TRBV5-3 and TRBJ2-1, with 7 bases aligning to TRBD2. TRBV5-3 is an ORF, and what it does is uncertain. The CDR3 runs to 19 residues. Trimming at V came to 0 bases and at J to 0 bases, leaving 12 bases not matched to a gene. The CDR3 nucleotides are TGTGCCAGAAGCTTGGCGGCTAGCGGAGTACGTAGCTCCTACAATGAGCAGTTCTTC. Translated, it gives CARSLAASGVRSSYNEQFF.

The chain carries TRBV9 and TRBJ2-1, with 8 bases fitting TRBD2. From germline, CDR1 is SGDLS and CDR2 YYNGEE. The V gene end was trimmed by 0 bases and the J gene end by 0 bases; junction bases not matched to a gene: 5. This CDR3 is 17 amino acids long. The CDR3, as DNA: TGTGCCAGCAGCGTAGCTACGGCGGGGGGCTCCTACAATGAGCAGTTCTTC. It yields the protein CASSVATAGGSYNEQFF. Drawing the rest from reference TRBV9 and TRBJ2-1, the complete variable domain is DSGVTQTPKHLITATGQRVTLRCSPRSGDLSVYWYQQSLDQGLQFLIQYYNGEERAKGNILERFSAQQFPDLHSELNLSSLELGDSALYFCASSVATAGGSYNEQFFGPGTRLTVL.

The genes are TRBV5-1 and TRBJ1-1, with 7 bases matching TRBD1. The trim removed 0 bases at V and 4 bases at J, leaving 6 bases unmatched. Germline CDR1 and CDR2: SGHRS and YFSETQ. The CDR3 is 15 residues long. As DNA, the CDR3 is TGCGCCAGCAGCTTGGGAGGGCAGGGGGGCACTGAAGCTTTCTTT. Translation gives CASSLGGQGGTEAFF.